This record looks at one T cell receptor (beta chain) sequence and its context. Only in-frame clones appear in the TCRdb table, and some are missing; sequencing was by immunoSEQ multiplex PCR. The repertoire holds about 83,000 clones, with 90% to 95% as singletons. Germline CDR1 and CDR2: MNHNY and SVGAGI (reference sequence). V was trimmed by 2 bases and J by 7 bases, leaving 17 bases between them. CDR3 length equals 16 residues. The data stem from a study of control samples from healthy donors and cancer patients. The clonotype originates from a man aged 50 to 59 in good health. Sequencing was carried out using blood. This rearrangement joins TRBV6-6 to TRBJ2-2, with a weak D call TRBD2 (7 bases). CDR3 loop: CASSYQPRGQGGELFF. CDR3 in DNA: TGTGCCAGCAGTTACCAACCGCGGGGGCAGGGCGGGGAGCTGTTTTTT.